One sample yielded the 29 T cell receptor beta chains listed below, sequenced in a study of shared clonotypes between healthy human individuals. The protocol was immunoSEQ multiplex PCR, while the TCRdb copy is restricted to in-frame clones and leaves out a portion. The sample lists 2,500,000 or so clones, 80% to 95% occurring once. The source material was naive CD4+ T cells from PBMCs. As for subset: CD45RA+ positively selected. These receptors came from a man between 18 and 29 years old in good health. Some clones in this sample may be carry-over from other donors' samples.

The rearrangement links TRBV19 to TRBJ2-4; 10 nucleotides match TRBD2. The CDR3 is 15 residues long. Trimming cost V 4 bases and J 6 bases; bases outside gene matches: 6. CDR1 LNHDA and CDR2 SQIVND come from the germline V gene (reference sequence). The CDR3 protein is CASSRASGRVNIQYF. CDR3 in DNA: TGTGCCAGTAGTAGGGCTAGCGGGAGAGTAAACATTCAGTACTTC.

The rearrangement uses TRBV7-2 and TRBJ2-7; either TRBD1 or TRBD2 may fit D (5 bases each). Trimming took 8 bases from V and 4 from J, leaving 21 bases between them. The germline V gene encodes CDR1 SGHTA and CDR2 FQGNSA. CDR3 length: 15 residues. This CDR3 is CASGSGTRTKYEQYF. The CDR3 coding sequence is TGTGCCAGCGGGTCGGGGACGCGGACGAAATACGAGCAGTACTTC. The variable domain in full, with the rest retrieved from reference TRBV7-2 and TRBJ2-7, is GAGVSQSPSNKVTEKGKDVELRCDPISGHTALYWYRQSLGQGLEFLIYFQGNSAPDKSGLPSDRFSAERTGGSVSTLTIQRTQQEDSAVYLCASGSGTRTKYEQYFGPGTRLTVT.

J is TRBJ2-7 and V is TRBV29-1; no definite D call. CDR3 length: 13 residues. Germline V CDR1 and CDR2: SQVTM, ANQGSEA. Trimming removed 5 bases at V and 1 base at J, with 12 bases between. CDR3 sequence (DNA): TGCAGCGTTCGCTCCCATACATCCTACGAGCAGTACTTC. The encoded protein is CSVRSHTSYEQYF.

As for this clone: A single base separates this from a much larger clone, so it may be a read error. The V call is TRBV5-1, the J call TRBJ1-1, with 7 bases that match TRBD1. This CDR3 is 14 amino acids long. The germline gives CDR1 SGHRS, CDR2 YFSETQ. J lost 3 bases, V lost 4 bases, and 6 bases had no gene match. The CDR3 reads CASSARDSHTEAFF. DNA for the CDR3: TGCGCCAGCAGCGCCCGGGACAGTCACACTGAAGCTTTCTTT.

J is TRBJ2-2 and V is TRBV6-6; D gene unclear. Germline-derived CDR1 and CDR2 are MNHNY and SVGAGI (reference sequence). The CDR3 spans 15 residues. V lost 2 bases and J 4 bases, leaving 11 bases between the germline ends. The CDR3 DNA is TGTGCCAGCAGTTACACGGCCCCCGGCACCGGGGAGCTGTTTTTT. Encoded protein: CASSYTAPGTGELFF.

V is TRBV10-3 and J is TRBJ2-7, with 8 bases aligning to TRBD1. The CDR3 length is 18 residues. J gave up 7 bases and V 7 bases, and 24 bases lay outside the gene matches. Germline values: CDR1 ENHRY, CDR2 SYGVKD. Here the CDR3 DNA reads TGTGCCATCACCGAAGGACCACGGTCCGGGACAGGTACGAGGGAGCAGTACTTC. This encodes CAITEGPRSGTGTREQYF.

The chain uses TRBV4-2 and TRBJ2-1; possibly TRBD1 for D (6 bases). V was cut by 1 base and J by 8 bases, with 9 bases left in between. The germline gives CDR1 LGHNA, CDR2 YNFKEQ. CDR3 size: 13 residues. CDR3 region: CASSQVGGDEQFF. The CDR3 DNA follows: TGTGCCAGCAGCCAAGTAGGGGGAGATGAGCAGTTCTTC.

The chain has TRBV7-2 and TRBJ2-1; no clear D gene. The CDR3 consists of 13 residues. Germline CDR1 is SGHTA and CDR2 is FQGNSA. V was trimmed by 2 bases and J by 11 bases, leaving 13 bases between them. The CDR3 loop reads CASSLTSAAKQFF. The CDR3 DNA reads as TGTGCCAGCAGCTTAACCTCGGCCGCTAAGCAGTTCTTC.

The gene calls are TRBV10-3 and TRBJ2-3; 15 bases agree with TRBD2. After removal of 4 bases from V and 1 base from J, the junction contained 12 bases not matched to a gene. Germline V gene data show CDR1 as ENHRY and CDR2 as SYGVKD. This CDR3 comprises 20 residues. This chain's CDR3 is CAISGSTGLAGGRRTDTQYF. The CDR3 DNA sequence: TGTGCCATCAGTGGGAGTACCGGACTAGCGGGAGGGAGGCGCACAGATACGCAGTATTTT.

As concerns this clone: Additional DNA sequences in this sample encode the identical CDR3. The chain links TRBV28 to TRBJ2-5, with unresolved D. The CDR3 covers 12 residues. Trimming shortened V by 4 bases and J by 5 bases, and 8 bases separated the two germline ends. Germline CDR1 MDHEN, CDR2 SYDVKM. CDR3 DNA sequence: TGTGCCAGCAGTTCGGGCCGGGAGACCCAGTACTTC. Amino acids: CASSSGRETQYF.

This sequence joins TRBV28 and TRBJ1-5; weak D call: TRBD1 (5 bases). Looked up from germline, CDR1 is MDHEN and CDR2 is SYDVKM. Trimming removed 9 bases at V and 6 bases at J, with 21 bases between. CDR3 length equals 15 residues. CDR3 nucleotide sequence: TGTGCCAGTTACCGGACTCGGGGGTCAGTTCAGCCCCAGCATTTT. Residues: CASYRTRGSVQPQHF.

V and J are TRBV28 and TRBJ1-5; no clear D gene. With 2 bases removed from V and 6 bases from J, the gap between germline ends came to 11 bases. This CDR3 is 14 amino acids long. The germline V gene has CDR1 MDHEN and CDR2 SYDVKM. The CDR3 DNA reads as TGTGCCAGCAGTTTAATTGAAGGGCTTCAGCCCCAGCATTTT. This codes for CASSLIEGLQPQHF.

V usage is TRBV28 and J usage is TRBJ2-4; 9 bases are a match to TRBD1. The V gene's germline CDR1 is MDHEN and CDR2 SYDVKM. The length of the CDR3 is 16 residues. The ends lost 5 bases at V and 2 bases at J; junction bases unmatched: 7. CDR3 nucleotides: TGTGCCAGCAGTCCCGGGACAGGGAGGTCCAAAAACATTCAGTACTTC. Translation gives CASSPGTGRSKNIQYF.

This chain uses TRBV6-5 with TRBJ1-2, with TRBD1 matching 8 bases. Germline CDR1 MNHEY, CDR2 SVGAGI. The CDR3 length is 13 residues. Unmatched junction bases numbered 6, after V lost 6 bases and J lost 6 bases. As DNA, the CDR3 is TGTGCCAGCAGCTCGGACAGGGAGGATGGCTACACCTTC. Residues: CASSSDREDGYTF.

This sequence joins TRBV4-1 and TRBJ2-1; 7 nucleotides match TRBD2. Looked up from germline, CDR1 is MGHRA and CDR2 is YSYEKL. With V trimmed by 6 bases and J by 1 base, 9 bases remained unmatched. This CDR3 contains 16 residues. The CDR3 reads CASRKQDGGSYNEQFF. The CDR3 nucleotides are TGCGCCAGCAGAAAACAAGACGGGGGGTCCTACAATGAGCAGTTCTTC.

The chain joins TRBV7-3 to TRBJ1-2; no firm D call. Germline V gives CDR1 SGHTA, CDR2 FQGTGA. The V gene lost 5 bases and the J gene lost 5 bases, with 12 bases spanning the gap. This CDR3 has 13 amino acids. For the CDR3, the DNA is TGTGCCAGCAGCCCTGGACCGCGATATGGCTACACCTTC. Its protein is CASSPGPRYGYTF.

This clone was seen a single time. The rearrangement links TRBV5-1 to TRBJ2-1, with 7 bases lining up with TRBD1. V shed 0 bases, J shed 5 bases, and the junction held 2 bases outside the gene matches. CDR1 is SGHRS, CDR2 YFSETQ, per germline. This CDR3 is built from 14 residues. This chain's CDR3 is CASSLVGQNNEQFF. The CDR3 coding sequence is TGCGCCAGCAGCTTGGTGGGACAGAACAATGAGCAGTTCTTC.

The chain links TRBV2 to TRBJ1-5, with no clear D. The CDR3 consists of 15 residues. V was cut by 2 bases and J by 4 bases, with 12 bases left in between. The germline gives CDR1 SNHLY, CDR2 FYNNEI. CDR3 residues: CASSETWVGNQPQHF. CDR3 bases: TGTGCCAGCAGTGAAACCTGGGTCGGTAATCAGCCCCAGCATTTT.

The chain combines TRBV29-1 with TRBJ2-7; 11 nucleotides align to TRBD1. CDR1 is SQVTM, CDR2 ANQGSEA, per germline. The V and J ends lost 7 bases and 4 bases, in that order; junction bases with no gene match: 12. The CDR3 has 15 residues. As DNA, the CDR3 is TGCAGCGCTACCATTGGGACAGGGGGAGGATACGAGCAGTACTTC. This encodes CSATIGTGGGYEQYF.

The CDR3, as DNA: TGCGCCAGCAGCCAGGGGGGGATTGAGAGCACTGAAGCTTTCTTT. Amino acid sequence: CASSQGGIESTEAFF. The rearrangement uses TRBV5-1 and TRBJ1-1; 7 bases are a match to TRBD1. The V gene's germline CDR1 is SGHRS and CDR2 YFSETQ. With V trimmed by 4 bases and J by 4 bases, 10 bases remained unmatched. The CDR3 contains 15 residues.

V usage is TRBV5-1 and J usage is TRBJ2-5, with 8 bases matching TRBD1. J lost 4 bases, V lost 4 bases, and 6 bases had no gene match. The CDR3 consists of 14 residues. The germline V gene encodes CDR1 SGHRS and CDR2 YFSETQ. The CDR3 protein is CASSRTGLGETQYF. The CDR3 DNA reads as TGCGCCAGCAGCAGGACAGGGCTGGGAGAGACCCAGTACTTC.

The chain carries TRBV29-1 and TRBJ2-3; the match to TRBD1 covers 9 bases. CDR3 length equals 15 residues. Germline-derived CDR1 and CDR2 are SQVTM and ANQGSEA. V shed 2 bases and J 2 bases; nucleotides not matched to a gene: 5. The CDR3 coding sequence is TGCAGCGTTGAACCTCGACAGGGGGACACAGATACGCAGTATTTT. Its protein product is CSVEPRQGDTDTQYF.

V is TRBV15 and J is TRBJ2-7; D is undetermined. With 0 bases removed from V and 0 bases from J, the gap between germline ends came to 12 bases. The CDR3 loop spans 16 amino acids. CDR1 is LNHNV, CDR2 YYDKDF, per germline (reference sequence). As DNA, the CDR3 is TGTGCCACCAGCAGAGAGAATTCGCCTACCTCCTACGAGCAGTACTTC. It specifies CATSRENSPTSYEQYF.

V and J are TRBV10-3 and TRBJ2-7; tentative D call: TRBD1 (7 bases). This CDR3 comprises 14 residues. Per germline, CDR1 ENHRY and CDR2 SYGVKD. V was pared by 10 bases and J by 0 bases, with 16 bases between. The DNA of the CDR3 is TGTGCCAACCGCCGACAGGGAGGCTCCTACGAGCAGTACTTC. The encoded protein is CANRRQGGSYEQYF.

The chain has TRBV27 and TRBJ2-2; D might be TRBD2 (6 bases). Between the trimmed V and J ends, which lost 5 bases and 5 bases, there was a span of 18 bases. The V gene's germline CDR1 is MNHEY and CDR2 SMNVEV (reference sequence). This CDR3 contains 16 residues. Written as DNA, the CDR3 is TGTGCCAGCAGTCTGCGGGAACAGCGCCTTACCGGGGAGCTGTTTTTT. Encoded protein: CASSLREQRLTGELFF.

The genes are TRBV5-1 and TRBJ1-2; 7 positions agree with TRBD1. V was pared by 6 bases and J by 2 bases, with 7 bases of the junction left unmatched. Germline values: CDR1 SGHRS, CDR2 YFSETQ. The CDR3 has 14 amino acids. CDR3 in amino acids: CASTPAGQNYGYTF. The CDR3 DNA sequence: TGCGCCAGCACGCCAGCGGGACAGAACTATGGCTACACCTTC. Full variable domain (outside the CDR3, taken from reference TRBV5-1 and TRBJ1-2): KAGVTQTPRYLIKTRGQQVTLSCSPISGHRSVSWYQQTPGQGLQFLFEYFSETQRNKGNFPGRFSGRQFSNSRSEMNVSTLELGDSALYLCASTPAGQNYGYTFGSGTRLTVV.

For the CDR3, the DNA is TGTGCCACCGCTCGGGGAAGGGGGAGCGGTCAGCCCCAGCATTTT. Translating it yields CATARGRGSGQPQHF. V is TRBV19 and J is TRBJ1-5, with D tentatively TRBD1 (6 bases). Germline CDR1 reads LNHDA; CDR2 reads SQIVND (reference sequence). CDR3 length: 15 amino acids. V shed 10 bases and J shed 6 bases, with 22 bases lying between them.

V usage is TRBV11-2 and J usage is TRBJ1-2, with 7 bases matching TRBD1. V lost 2 bases, J lost 0 bases, and 0 bases stayed unmatched. The CDR3 runs to 14 residues. Germline values: CDR1 SGHAT, CDR2 FQNNGV. CDR3 DNA sequence: TGTGCCAGCAGCTTAACAGGGGCTAACTATGGCTACACCTTC. This gives the protein CASSLTGANYGYTF.

The chain is built from TRBV2 and TRBJ1-2; maybe TRBD1 (5 bases). CDR3 length: 16 amino acids. Germline values: CDR1 SNHLY, CDR2 FYNNEI. Trimming removed 4 bases from V and 8 bases from J, with 23 bases in between. This chain's CDR3 is CASSAVGAGTLSGYTF. CDR3 bases: TGTGCCAGCAGTGCGGTTGGGGCGGGAACCCTATCCGGCTACACCTTC.